This T cell receptor beta chain originates from a study of cytomegalovirus exposure and HLA in healthy donors (dated by TCRdb to about 2017). With respect to the entire study: An earlier analysis of a few hundred of the donors reported 250 to 350 Gb of sequence data and 90 million to 120 million unique TCR beta sequences obtained from 180 million or so T cells. An early release that covered around 590 HLA-typed donors contained approximately 290 gigabases of sequencing data and tens of millions of unique TCR sequences. Among the roughly 390 genotyped donors, around 81% belonged to the genetic ancestry cluster associated with self-reported Caucasian donors. The study aimed to test whether cataloging public T cell receptors could reveal signatures of past pathogen exposure. The study used immunosequencing to profile the T cell repertoires of 600 to 850 subjects and linked those repertoires to cytomegalovirus serostatus. A separate validation cohort of roughly 120 different subjects was used in addition to the approximately 610-subject first cohort. High-throughput TCR immunosequencing, statistical association of individual TCRs with disease status, and machine learning were combined to predict cytomegalovirus infection status. A later analysis re-analyzed previously published TCR beta repertoires from roughly 600 donors and added high-resolution HLA genotyping to study TCR occurrence patterns. The later analysis used no new phenotypic data to find candidate immune exposures, relying instead on TCR beta sequences and their occurrence across donors. An earlier analysis of around 580 of the donors used high-throughput TCR beta sequencing to judge whether each TCR beta V gene segment behaved as functional or pseudogenic. Donor age, sex, ethnicity and CMV serostatus were compiled together with the repertoire data. Genome-wide SNP genotypes for about 60% of the roughly 700 donors were used in a later genetic analysis, which treated that subset as a discovery cohort. All discovery cohort repertoires had been generated using a single sequencing platform. HLA typing covered class I and class II loci at four-digit resolution. Typing coverage varied by locus: roughly 620-640 donors for A, B, C, DRB1 and DQB1; some 520 for DQA1; around 610 for DPA1; roughly 450 for DPB1. Several DR-DQ haplotypes were treated as single units for association and clustering because of strong linkage in the cohort. Among about 360 genotyped donors of the cohort, an average of approximately 240,000 unique TCR beta nucleotide sequences were sequenced per donor, roughly a sixth of them non-productive.

In total, just over 650 healthy bone marrow donors made up the cohort. At the time of sampling, every cohort member was nominally healthy, though immune exposures that went unrecorded were likely present. The donor tested CMV seropositive and was one of the 289 seropositive cohort members. Each donor provided a peripheral blood sample, and peripheral blood mononuclear cells were used for TCR beta sequencing. The Qiagen DNeasy Blood Extraction Kit was used to extract genomic DNA from the blood cell samples. Reading from cysteine to phenylalanine, the CDR3 counts 18 amino acids. The CDR3 DNA has 54 bases and is translated from base 1. CDR1 MGHDK and CDR2 SYGVNS are derived from the germline V gene. This clone was observed once. Its antigen is currently not known. The junction departs from germline at one end; a sequencing error may be responsible. The sample has other DNA sequences that encode this CDR3 too.

The method behind the library was the immunoSEQ multiplex PCR assay. A mixture of 60 forward primers for TCR Vbeta segments and 13 reverse primers for TCR Jbeta segments was used in the multiplex PCR. Amplification of the CDR3 region of rearranged TCR beta genes was performed with a multiplex PCR assay on genomic DNA. The amplified TCR beta libraries were sequenced on the Illumina HiSeq System as 87-base-pair reads. The paper's data handling went like this. A later analysis tallied tens of millions of unique TCR beta chains across the 666 repertoires, and some 10 million of those chains were shared by two or more donors. Raw reads were error-corrected and collapsed into unique sequences by a nearest-neighbor algorithm in which closely related sequences were merged to remove PCR and sequencing errors. V, D and J gene segments were assigned by aligning CDR3 sequences to IMGT reference sequences. For a sequence to be retained, a match of at least six nucleotides was required to both a V gene segment and a J gene segment. Rearrangements were called productive when the CDR3 lacked stop codons and stayed in frame with V and J; all others were non-productive. CDR3 was defined according to IMGT convention as the region running from the second conserved V-encoded cysteine to the conserved J-encoded phenylalanine. The earlier analysis of fewer than 700 of the donors excluded sequences that lacked an unambiguous match to a single V gene segment. An earlier analysis of several hundred of the donors called V segments functional above 56.7% productive rearrangements and segregating when the between-donor standard deviation exceeded 5%. A statistical classification framework was built for diagnosing cytomegalovirus status from the catalog of TCR beta chain sequences. In a later analysis, V and J genes were assigned by comparing TCR nucleotide sequences against IMGT/GENE-DB human TR gene sequences. In a later analysis, CDR3 sequences and most-parsimonious VDJ recombination scenarios were assigned using the TCRdist pipeline. In a later analysis, each TCR beta chain was defined by its CDR3 amino acid sequence together with its V-gene family, and reads without a unique V-gene family were excluded. In a later analysis, several hundred highly shared, low-generation-probability nucleotide sequences were removed to address suspected cross-contamination and a sequencing artifact. A later analysis calculated a clonal expansion index for each public chain from normalized within-repertoire ranks of inferred template counts. In a later analysis, generation probabilities were computed with a VDJ recombination model fitted to out-of-frame rearrangements, and the resulting probabilities were checked against IGoR. In a later analysis, TCR-TCR, TCR-HLA and TCR-CMV co-occurrence was scored with hypergeometric tests, and a repertoire-size bias correction was applied to TCR pairs. False discovery rates were estimated in a later analysis by permuting HLA or CMV assignments 20 times. In a later analysis, co-occurring TCRs were grouped using DBSCAN, with TCRdist sequence similarity added in when clustering inside HLA-allele-positive subsets. Co-occurrence clustering excluded repertoires with fewer than 30,000 or more than 120,000 public chains, plus five with anomalous nucleotide sharing. In TCRdb, the immuneACCESS table is reduced to in-frame sequences with V and J assigned. These tables do not hold every clone; where another copy was compared, an unresolved V gene accounts for under half, and the others remain unexplained. Clone size and the V and J calls come from that table; the DNA yielded D and trimming. Counted in this sample were approximately 140,000 clones; about three quarters of them appeared once. The ten largest clones capture approximately 13% of the sample.

Paper-wide results and their limitations: In an earlier analysis of 450 to 750 of the donors, most TCR beta V segments appeared in productive rearrangements about 87% or about 30% of the time, broadly matching IMGT annotations. The only immune exposure information available for the cohort was CMV serostatus. Because counts were too low, 15 to 20 rarely observed V segments, including chromosome 9 orphons, were excluded from the earlier analysis of 587 of the donors. According to a later genetic analysis, donors in an Asian-associated ancestry cluster had fewer N-insertions in productive TCRs than the roughly 660-donor mean. A total of about 150 TCR beta chains were listed by the study as associated with cytomegalovirus. In a later analysis, 16,951 TCR beta sequences were associated with specific HLA alleles at a false discovery rate of 0.05. A later analysis found that most CMV-associated TCR beta chains appeared HLA-restricted, with HLA associations seemingly driven largely by CMV exposure. Roughly uniform sequencing depth across donors was assumed in presence/absence analyses, although this assumption may not hold. Across donors, most TCR sequences were observed very rarely, whereas some public TCRs were present in many individuals. Linkage disequilibrium might explain the correlated functional status among segregating V segments, but an unknown experimental factor could not be excluded. In a later analysis, TCR association rates were found to vary across HLA loci, with the most associated TCRs seen for DRB1 alleles and the fewest for HLA-C alleles. A cluster of highly shared sequence variants was judged likely to represent a technical artifact of the sequencing pipeline. An association between a missense DCLRE1C variant and V-gene and J-gene trimming of TCR beta chains was found in a later genetic analysis and replicated in an independent cohort. A further reported finding was that TCR beta sequences accurately predicted the HLA-A and HLA-B alleles for most subjects in the first cohort. The classifier was reported to diagnose cytomegalovirus status with high specificity and sensitivity in both the original and validation cohorts. The authors suggested that the approach could potentially be generalized to other disease states and immunological phenotypes. Only TCR beta chains were sequenced in this cohort, and the absence of alpha or paired-chain data limited detectable features. Because the 87-base-pair reads could not distinguish some IMGT-functional V segments, including TRBV6-2 and TRBV6-3, those segments were excluded. Because HLA typing was missing for some donors at each locus, association tests included only the typed subset. In a later analysis, several top co-occurrence clusters were reported to appear linked to parvovirus B19, influenza, CMV and Epstein-Barr virus. Compared with equally common non-associated chains, HLA-associated TCR beta chains in a later analysis were more clonally expanded and had lower generation probabilities. In vitro tests confirmed that a few of the cytomegalovirus-associated TCR beta chains recognize cytomegalovirus antigens. Assigning TCR associations to individual alleles was difficult when HLA alleles, especially DR and DQ, strongly co-occurred.

The sequence joins TRBV25-1 to TRBJ1-6; the central 7 bases match TRBD1. This receptor was identified in a man aged 40-49 years in good health and CMV-seropositive. The sequenced sample consisted of PBMCs. The nucleotide sequence reads TGTGCCAGCAGTGAATCGTGGGGGACAGAAACCTATAATTCCCCCCTCCACTTT. It translates as CASSESWGTETYNSPLHF.